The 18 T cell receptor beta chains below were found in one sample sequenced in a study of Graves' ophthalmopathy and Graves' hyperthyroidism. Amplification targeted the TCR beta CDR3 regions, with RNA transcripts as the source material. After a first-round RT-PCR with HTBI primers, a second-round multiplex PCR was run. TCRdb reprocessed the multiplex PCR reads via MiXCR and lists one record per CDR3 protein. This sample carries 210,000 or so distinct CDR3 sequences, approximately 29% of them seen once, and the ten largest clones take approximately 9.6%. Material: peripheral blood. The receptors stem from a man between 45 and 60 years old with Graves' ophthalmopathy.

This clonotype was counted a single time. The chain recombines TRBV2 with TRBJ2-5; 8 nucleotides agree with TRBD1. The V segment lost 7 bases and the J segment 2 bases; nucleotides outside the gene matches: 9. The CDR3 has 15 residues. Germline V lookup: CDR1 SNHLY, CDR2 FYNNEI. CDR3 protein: CASKRDRWYQETQYF. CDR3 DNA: TGTGCCAGCAAACGGGACAGGTGGTATCAAGAGACCCAGTACTTC.

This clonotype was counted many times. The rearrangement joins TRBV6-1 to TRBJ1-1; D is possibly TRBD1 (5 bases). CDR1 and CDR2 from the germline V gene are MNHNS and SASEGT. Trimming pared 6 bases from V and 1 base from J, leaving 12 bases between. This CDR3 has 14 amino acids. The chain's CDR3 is CASRPGVTNTEAFF. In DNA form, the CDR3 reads TGTGCCAGCAGGCCGGGGGTTACGAACACTGAAGCTTTCTTT.

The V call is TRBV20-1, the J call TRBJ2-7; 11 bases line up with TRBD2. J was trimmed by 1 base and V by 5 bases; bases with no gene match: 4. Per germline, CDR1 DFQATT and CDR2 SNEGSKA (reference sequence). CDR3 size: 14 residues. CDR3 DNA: TGCAGTGCTCCACTAGCGGGGGCATCCTACGAGCAGTACTTC. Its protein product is CSAPLAGASYEQYF.

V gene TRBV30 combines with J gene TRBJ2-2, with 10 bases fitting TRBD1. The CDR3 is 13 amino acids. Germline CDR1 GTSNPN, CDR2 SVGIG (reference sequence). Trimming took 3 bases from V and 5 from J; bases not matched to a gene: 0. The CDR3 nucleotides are TGTGCCTGGAGGGACAGGGGGACCGGGGAGCTGTTTTTT. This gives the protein CAWRDRGTGELFF.

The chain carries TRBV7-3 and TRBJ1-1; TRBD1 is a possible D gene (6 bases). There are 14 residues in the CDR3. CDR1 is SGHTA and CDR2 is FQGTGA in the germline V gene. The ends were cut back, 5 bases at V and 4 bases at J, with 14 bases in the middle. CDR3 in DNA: TGTGCCAGCAGCGCAGGGGCCGGGGGCACTGAAGCTTTCTTT. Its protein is CASSAGAGGTEAFF. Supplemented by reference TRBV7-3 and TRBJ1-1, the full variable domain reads GAGVSQTPSNKVTEKGKYVELRCDPISGHTALYWYRQSLGQGPEFLIYFQGTGAADDSGLPNDRFFAVRPEGSVSTLKIQRTERGDSAVYLCASSAGAGGTEAFFGQGTRLTVV.

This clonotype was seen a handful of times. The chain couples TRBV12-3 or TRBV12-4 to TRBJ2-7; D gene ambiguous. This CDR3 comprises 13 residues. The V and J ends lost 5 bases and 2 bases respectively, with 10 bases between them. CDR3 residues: CASSQVTPYEQYF. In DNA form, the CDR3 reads TGTGCCAGCAGTCAAGTGACCCCCTACGAGCAGTACTTC.

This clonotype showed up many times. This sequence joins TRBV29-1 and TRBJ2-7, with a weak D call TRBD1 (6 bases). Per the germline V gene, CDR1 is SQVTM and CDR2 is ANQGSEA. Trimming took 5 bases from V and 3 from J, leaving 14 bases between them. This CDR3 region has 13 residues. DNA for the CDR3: TGCAGCGTTCGCCTTACAGGGAACTACGAGCAGTACTTC. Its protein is CSVRLTGNYEQYF.

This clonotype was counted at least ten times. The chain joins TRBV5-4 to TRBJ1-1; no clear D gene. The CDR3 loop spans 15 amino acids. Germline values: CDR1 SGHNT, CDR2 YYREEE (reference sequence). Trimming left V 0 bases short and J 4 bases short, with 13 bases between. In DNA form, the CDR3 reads TGTGCCAGCAGCTTGGCCTGGGTCTCGGGCACTGAAGCTTTCTTT. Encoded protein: CASSLAWVSGTEAFF.

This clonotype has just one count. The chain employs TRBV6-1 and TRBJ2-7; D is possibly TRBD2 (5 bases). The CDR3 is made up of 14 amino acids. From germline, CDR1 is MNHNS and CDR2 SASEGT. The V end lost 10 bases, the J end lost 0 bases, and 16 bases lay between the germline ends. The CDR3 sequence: CATRGLRSSYEQYF. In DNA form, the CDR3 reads TGTGCCACCAGAGGACTTAGGAGCTCCTACGAGCAGTACTTC.

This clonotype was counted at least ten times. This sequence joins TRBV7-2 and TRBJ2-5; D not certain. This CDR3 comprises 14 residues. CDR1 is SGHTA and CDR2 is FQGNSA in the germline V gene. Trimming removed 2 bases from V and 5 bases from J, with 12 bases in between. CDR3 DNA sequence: TGTGCCAGCAGCTTATCGTCAGGCAGCGAGACCCAGTACTTC. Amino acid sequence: CASSLSSGSETQYF. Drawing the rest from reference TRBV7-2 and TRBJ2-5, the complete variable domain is GAGVSQSPSNKVTEKGKDVELRCDPISGHTALYWYRQSLGQGLEFLIYFQGNSAPDKSGLPSDRFSAERTGGSVSTLTIQRTQQEDSAVYLCASSLSSGSETQYFGPGTRLLVL.

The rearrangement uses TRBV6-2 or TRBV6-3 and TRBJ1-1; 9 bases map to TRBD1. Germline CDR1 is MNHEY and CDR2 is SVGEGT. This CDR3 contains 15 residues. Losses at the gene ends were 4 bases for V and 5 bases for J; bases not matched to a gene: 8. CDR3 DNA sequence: TGTGCCAGCAGTTCTGCCCAGACAGGGGGAACTGAAGCTTTCTTT. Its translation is CASSSAQTGGTEAFF.

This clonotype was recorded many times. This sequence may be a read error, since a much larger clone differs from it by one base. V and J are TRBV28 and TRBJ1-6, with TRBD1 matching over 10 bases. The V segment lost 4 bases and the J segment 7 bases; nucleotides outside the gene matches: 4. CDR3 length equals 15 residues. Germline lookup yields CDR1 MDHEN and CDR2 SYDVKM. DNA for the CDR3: TGTGCCAGCAGTTCCGCGGGACAGGGGAATTCACCCCTCCACTTT. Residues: CASSSAGQGNSPLHF. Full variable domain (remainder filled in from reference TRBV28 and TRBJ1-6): DVKVTQSSRYLVKRTGEKVFLECVQDMDHENMFWYRQDPGLGLRLIYFSYDVKMKEKGDIPEGYSVSREKKERFSLILESASTNQTSMYLCASSSAGQGNSPLHFGNGTRLTVT.

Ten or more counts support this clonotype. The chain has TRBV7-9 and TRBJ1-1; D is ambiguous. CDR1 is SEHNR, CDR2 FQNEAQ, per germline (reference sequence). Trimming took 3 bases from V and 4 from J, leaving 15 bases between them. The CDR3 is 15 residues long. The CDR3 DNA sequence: TGTGCCAGCAGCTTTCTTGCGGGGAGGAGCACTGAAGCTTTCTTT. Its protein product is CASSFLAGRSTEAFF.

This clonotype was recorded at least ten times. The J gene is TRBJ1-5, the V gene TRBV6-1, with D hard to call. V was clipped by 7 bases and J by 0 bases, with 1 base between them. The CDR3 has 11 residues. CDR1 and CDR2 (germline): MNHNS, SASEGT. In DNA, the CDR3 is TGTGCCAGCACTAGCAATCAGCCCCAGCATTTT. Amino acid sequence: CASTSNQPQHF.

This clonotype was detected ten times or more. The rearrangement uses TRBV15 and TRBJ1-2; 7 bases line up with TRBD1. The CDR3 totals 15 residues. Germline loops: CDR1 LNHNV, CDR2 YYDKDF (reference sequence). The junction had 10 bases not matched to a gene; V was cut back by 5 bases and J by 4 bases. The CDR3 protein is CATSPQTGFAYGYTF. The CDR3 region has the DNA TGTGCCACCAGCCCACAGACAGGGTTCGCCTATGGCTACACCTTC.

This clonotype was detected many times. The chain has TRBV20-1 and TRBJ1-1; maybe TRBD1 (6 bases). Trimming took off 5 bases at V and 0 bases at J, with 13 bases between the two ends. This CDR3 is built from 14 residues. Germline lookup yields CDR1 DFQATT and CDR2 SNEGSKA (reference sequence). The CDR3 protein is CSASRGNLNTEAFF. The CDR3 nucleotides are TGCAGTGCTTCAAGGGGGAATTTGAACACTGAAGCTTTCTTT.

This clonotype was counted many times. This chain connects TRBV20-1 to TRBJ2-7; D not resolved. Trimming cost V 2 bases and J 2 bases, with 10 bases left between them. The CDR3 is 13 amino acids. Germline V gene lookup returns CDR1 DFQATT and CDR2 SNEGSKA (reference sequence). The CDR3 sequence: CSARPQSPYEQYF. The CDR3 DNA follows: TGCAGTGCTAGACCTCAGTCCCCCTACGAGCAGTACTTC.

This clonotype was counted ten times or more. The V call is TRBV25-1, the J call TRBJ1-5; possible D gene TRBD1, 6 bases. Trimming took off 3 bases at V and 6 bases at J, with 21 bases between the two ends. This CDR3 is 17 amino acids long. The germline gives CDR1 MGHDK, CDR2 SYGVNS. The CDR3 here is CASSDRGDPLTSQPQHF. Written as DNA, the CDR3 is TGTGCCAGCAGTGACAGGGGAGATCCGCTTACGTCTCAGCCCCAGCATTTT.